This T cell receptor beta chain stems from a study of cytomegalovirus exposure and HLA in healthy donors. Overall study results and limits: The investigators catalogued some 150 TCR beta chains as cytomegalovirus-associated. 15,000 to 20,000 TCR beta sequences were associated with HLA alleles at 0.05 false discovery rate in a later analysis. What was likely a sequencing artifact was a cluster of highly shared sequence variants.

The CDR3 is made up of 14 amino acids. The germline gives CDR1 MNHEY, CDR2 SMNVEV (reference sequence). The V and J ends lost 7 bases and 0 bases respectively, with 13 bases between them. For this clone: Its specificity is unknown.

The PCR was carried out with 60 Vbeta primers and 13 Jbeta primers. Only in-frame clones appear in the TCRdb table, and some are missing; sequencing was by immunoSEQ multiplex PCR. The sample lists tens of thousands of clones, approximately 79% seen once, with 2.5% to 3.5% in the top ten. The donors (healthy individuals) were bone marrow donors. This TCR was recovered from a woman in her thirties in good health and CMV-seronegative. The sequencing input was PBMCs. J is TRBJ2-7 and V is TRBV27; D gene ambiguous. The CDR3 sequence is CASKQQSSSYEQYV. Here the CDR3 DNA reads TGTGCCAGCAAGCAACAGTCTAGCTCCTACGAGCAGTACGTC.